These T cell receptor beta chains were read from a single sample in a study of beta chain features in type 1 diabetes. The repertoire was sequenced with immunoSEQ multiplex PCR; TCRdb's copy has only in-frame clones and lacks some. The sample holds 680,000 or so clones, roughly 12% seen once. Material for sequencing was naive CD4+ T cells from blood. The receptors stem from a man aged 18 to 30 with type 1 diabetes. Each CDR3 is given with its conserved first and last residue. Each record gives: V gene, D gene, clone size, J gene, CDR3 DNA, CDR3 protein. The D gene is left open where the match is weak. Clone size, where shown, is once, few, many, or a class for clones that have expanded.

TRBV6-1	.	.	TRBJ1-5	TGTGCCAGCAGTGGCCAATCGAGCCTCGGTACGGATCAGCCCCAGCATTTT	CASSGQSSLGTDQPQHF
TRBV28	TRBD1	.	TRBJ1-2	TGTGCCAGCAGCATCTACGGACAGGCCCGGGATGGCTACACCTTC	CASSIYGQARDGYTF
TRBV19	.	.	TRBJ1-1	TGTGCCAGTAGTATGGGAGAGGGCATTAACACTGAAGCTTTCTTT	CASSMGEGINTEAFF
TRBV23-1	.	few	TRBJ2-4	TGCGCCAGCTTTCCCCTTCGGGGCAAGCTATTTCTAGCCAAAAACATTCAGTACTTC	CASFPLRGKLFLAKNIQYF
TRBV5-4	.	few	TRBJ1-4	TGTGCCAGCAGCGAATGGGACGGCCAGCCAGGTGAAAAACTGTTTTTT	CASSEWDGQPGEKLFF
TRBV18	.	.	TRBJ1-2	TGTGCCAGCTCACCAGACAGGAGTATCTATGGCTACACCTTC	CASSPDRSIYGYTF
TRBV5-1	TRBD1	.	TRBJ2-3	TGCGCCAGCAGCTTGGGTCGGGACAGGGCGCCAGATACGCAGTATTTT	CASSLGRDRAPDTQYF
TRBV5-1	.	.	TRBJ2-2	TGCGCCAGCAGCTTAGCTGGGGCGAACACCGGGGAGCTGTTTTTT	CASSLAGANTGELFF
TRBV28	TRBD1	few	TRBJ2-5	TGTGCCAGCAGTTCGTCGGACAGGGTATCGGAGACCCAGTACTTC	CASSSSDRVSETQYF
TRBV10-3	.	.	TRBJ2-3	TGTGCCATCAGTGAGTCAGGGAGAACTAGTCTGGCGGATACGCAGTATTTT	CAISESGRTSLADTQYF
TRBV6-1	.	.	TRBJ2-1	TGTGCCAGCATCGCGGGCAGTGGCTCCTACAATGAGCAGTTCTTC	CASIAGSGSYNEQFF
TRBV7-9	.	few	TRBJ1-1	TGTGCCAGCAGCTTAGGGGGGTTTAACACTGAAGCTTTCTTT	CASSLGGFNTEAFF
TRBV30	.	few	TRBJ1-1	TGTGCCTGGAGGGTTAATGGCGCTGAAGCTTTCTTT	CAWRVNGAEAFF
TRBV25-1	TRBD2	once	TRBJ2-3	TGTGCCAGCAGTGGTCCGGGGGGGCCTACAGATACGCAGTATTTT	CASSGPGGPTDTQYF
TRBV29-1	.	few	TRBJ2-3	TGCAGCGTTGTAGGGACGGAGACTAGCACAGATACGCAGTATTTT	CSVVGTETSTDTQYF
TRBV9	.	.	TRBJ1-2	TGTGCCAGCACCAAGGAAGCGAACTATGGCTACACCTTC	CASTKEANYGYTF
TRBV19	.	.	TRBJ2-1	TGTGCCAGTAGTTCGGACAGTCTAACCTACAATGAGCAGTTCTTC	CASSSDSLTYNEQFF
TRBV19	.	.	TRBJ1-1	TGTGCCAGTAGTCCGGGCCCGGGTCTCGGGGTGAACACTGAAGCTTTCTTT	CASSPGPGLGVNTEAFF
TRBV11-3	.	.	TRBJ2-5	TGTGCCAGCGGCCTGGGGCTAGTTGGGGAGACCCAGTACTTC	CASGLGLVGETQYF
TRBV2	TRBD1	few	TRBJ2-5	TGTGCCAGCAAGCCAGGGGGCCTGGAGACCCAGTACTTC	CASKPGGLETQYF
TRBV7-8	.	few	TRBJ2-5	TGTGCCAGCAGCTTCGGGGGTGGAGAGACCCAGTACTTC	CASSFGGGETQYF
TRBV29-1	.	few	TRBJ1-2	TGCAGCGTTGCAACAGATTATGGCTACACCTTC	CSVATDYGYTF
TRBV11-3	TRBD1	.	TRBJ1-2	TGTGCCAGCAGTCCCAGGGGGCAGGTTGATGGCTACACCTTC	CASSPRGQVDGYTF
TRBV9	.	few	TRBJ1-2	TGTGCCAGCAGCGTAGGGGGAGGTGCTAACTATGGCTACACCTTC	CASSVGGGANYGYTF
TRBV4-1	TRBD1	.	TRBJ1-4	TGCGCCAGCAGCCAGCTGGGACAGGGACGTGAAAAACTGTTTTTT	CASSQLGQGREKLFF
TRBV10-3	TRBD1	.	TRBJ1-1	TGTGCCATGAGGGTGACAGGGGAGAACACTGAAGCTTTCTTT	CAMRVTGENTEAFF
TRBV9	.	.	TRBJ2-7	TGTGCCAGCAGCGTACCGGGCAGATCCGAGCAGTACTTC	CASSVPGRSEQYF
TRBV5-4	.	few	TRBJ2-1	TGTGCCAGCAGCACCTCCAGCGGCGACAATGAGCAGTTCTTC	CASSTSSGDNEQFF
TRBV27	.	.	TRBJ2-3	TGTGCCAGCAGCAGGGGCCTAGCTAGCACAGATACGCAGTATTTT	CASSRGLASTDTQYF
TRBV6-1	.	.	TRBJ2-7	TGTGCCAGCAGTGAGAGACCTGGCTACGAGCAGTACTTC	CASSERPGYEQYF
TRBV5-1	.	.	TRBJ2-3	TGCGCCAGCAGCCTACAGGGATCGAGCCCAGATACGCAGTATTTT	CASSLQGSSPDTQYF
TRBV30	TRBD2	.	TRBJ2-1	TGTGCCTGGAGTGCAGGACTAGCGGGTTACAATGAGCAGTTCTTC	CAWSAGLAGYNEQFF
TRBV30	TRBD1	few	TRBJ1-1	TGTGCCTCTCGGACAGGGCAATACACTGAAGCTTTCTTT	CASRTGQYTEAFF